The present TCR beta chain was sequenced within a study of Graves' ophthalmopathy and Graves' hyperthyroidism. On the study more broadly: Sampling took place at initial diagnosis, with peripheral blood obtained before any treatment. Study results and limitations: Using 13 signatures, a model distinguished ophthalmopathy from stable hyperthyroidism, reaching about 89% sensitivity and approximately 84% specificity. The model achieved over 60% sensitivity and roughly 79% specificity for ophthalmopathy progression.

Scientists amplified the TCR beta CDR3 regions from RNA transcripts. An opening RT-PCR round employed HTBI primers and preceded a second-round multiplex PCR. TCRdb re-called the multiplex PCR reads through MiXCR, storing one row per CDR3 protein. The sample contains around 600,000 distinct CDR3 sequences, about two fifths of which appear only once. This CDR3 has 11 amino acids. The V and J ends lost 6 bases and 10 bases, in that order; junction bases with no gene match: 5. The sample holds many counts of this clonotype. What it binds is not known. This receptor was obtained from an adult man with Graves' ophthalmopathy. The J gene is TRBJ1-2, the V gene TRBV12-3 or TRBV12-4; 7 bases are a match to TRBD1. The specimen was peripheral blood. CDR3 DNA sequence: TGTGCCAGCAGCAGAGACAGGGTCTACACCTTC. Residues: CASSRDRVYTF.